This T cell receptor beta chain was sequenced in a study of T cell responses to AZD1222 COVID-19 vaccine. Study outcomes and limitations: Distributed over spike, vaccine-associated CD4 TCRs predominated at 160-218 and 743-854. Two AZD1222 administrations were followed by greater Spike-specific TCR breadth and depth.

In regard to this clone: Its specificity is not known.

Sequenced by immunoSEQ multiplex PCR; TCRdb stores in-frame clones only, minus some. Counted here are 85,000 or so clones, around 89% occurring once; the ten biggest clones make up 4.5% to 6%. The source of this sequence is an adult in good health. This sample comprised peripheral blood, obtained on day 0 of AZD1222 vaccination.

This CDR3 reads CASSSPDVQGFRGYTF. DNA of the CDR3: TGTGCCAGCAGCTCGCCCGACGTACAGGGTTTCCGTGGCTACACCTTC. V usage is TRBV7-2 and J usage is TRBJ1-2; TRBD1 might be the D (6 bases). Germline-derived CDR1 and CDR2 are SGHTA and FQGNSA. V gave up 4 bases and J gave up 7 bases, with 22 bases separating them. The CDR3 contains 16 residues.